This T cell receptor (beta chain) was identified in a study of OX40 agonist ivuxolimab in advanced cancers. General study points: The specificity for antigen of the expanded peripheral T cells was not determined. Relative to CD4+, CD8+ T cells held more expanded clones on average.

V lost 1 base and J 5 bases, leaving 3 bases between the germline ends. The CDR3 covers 11 residues. Germline CDR1 is LNHNV and CDR2 is YYDKDF (reference sequence). Repertoires were generated with immunoSEQ multiplex PCR, while TCRdb's copy carries only in-frame clones and drops some. Seen here are more than 45,000 clones, around 85% observed once, and the top ten hold about 1%. As to this clone: Its antigen is currently unknown. This sample also contains other DNA sequences that code for the same CDR3.

Sequenced here: CD4+ or CD8+ T cells sorted from blood, sampled in a trial of the OX40 agonist ivuxolimab. The gene calls are TRBV15 and TRBJ2-7; D is undetermined. This clonotype was sampled from an adult with an advanced solid tumor such as melanoma, head and neck, liver or kidney cancer. Here the CDR3 DNA reads TGTGCCACCAGCAGAGGGGACGAGCAGTACTTC. This encodes CATSRGDEQYF.